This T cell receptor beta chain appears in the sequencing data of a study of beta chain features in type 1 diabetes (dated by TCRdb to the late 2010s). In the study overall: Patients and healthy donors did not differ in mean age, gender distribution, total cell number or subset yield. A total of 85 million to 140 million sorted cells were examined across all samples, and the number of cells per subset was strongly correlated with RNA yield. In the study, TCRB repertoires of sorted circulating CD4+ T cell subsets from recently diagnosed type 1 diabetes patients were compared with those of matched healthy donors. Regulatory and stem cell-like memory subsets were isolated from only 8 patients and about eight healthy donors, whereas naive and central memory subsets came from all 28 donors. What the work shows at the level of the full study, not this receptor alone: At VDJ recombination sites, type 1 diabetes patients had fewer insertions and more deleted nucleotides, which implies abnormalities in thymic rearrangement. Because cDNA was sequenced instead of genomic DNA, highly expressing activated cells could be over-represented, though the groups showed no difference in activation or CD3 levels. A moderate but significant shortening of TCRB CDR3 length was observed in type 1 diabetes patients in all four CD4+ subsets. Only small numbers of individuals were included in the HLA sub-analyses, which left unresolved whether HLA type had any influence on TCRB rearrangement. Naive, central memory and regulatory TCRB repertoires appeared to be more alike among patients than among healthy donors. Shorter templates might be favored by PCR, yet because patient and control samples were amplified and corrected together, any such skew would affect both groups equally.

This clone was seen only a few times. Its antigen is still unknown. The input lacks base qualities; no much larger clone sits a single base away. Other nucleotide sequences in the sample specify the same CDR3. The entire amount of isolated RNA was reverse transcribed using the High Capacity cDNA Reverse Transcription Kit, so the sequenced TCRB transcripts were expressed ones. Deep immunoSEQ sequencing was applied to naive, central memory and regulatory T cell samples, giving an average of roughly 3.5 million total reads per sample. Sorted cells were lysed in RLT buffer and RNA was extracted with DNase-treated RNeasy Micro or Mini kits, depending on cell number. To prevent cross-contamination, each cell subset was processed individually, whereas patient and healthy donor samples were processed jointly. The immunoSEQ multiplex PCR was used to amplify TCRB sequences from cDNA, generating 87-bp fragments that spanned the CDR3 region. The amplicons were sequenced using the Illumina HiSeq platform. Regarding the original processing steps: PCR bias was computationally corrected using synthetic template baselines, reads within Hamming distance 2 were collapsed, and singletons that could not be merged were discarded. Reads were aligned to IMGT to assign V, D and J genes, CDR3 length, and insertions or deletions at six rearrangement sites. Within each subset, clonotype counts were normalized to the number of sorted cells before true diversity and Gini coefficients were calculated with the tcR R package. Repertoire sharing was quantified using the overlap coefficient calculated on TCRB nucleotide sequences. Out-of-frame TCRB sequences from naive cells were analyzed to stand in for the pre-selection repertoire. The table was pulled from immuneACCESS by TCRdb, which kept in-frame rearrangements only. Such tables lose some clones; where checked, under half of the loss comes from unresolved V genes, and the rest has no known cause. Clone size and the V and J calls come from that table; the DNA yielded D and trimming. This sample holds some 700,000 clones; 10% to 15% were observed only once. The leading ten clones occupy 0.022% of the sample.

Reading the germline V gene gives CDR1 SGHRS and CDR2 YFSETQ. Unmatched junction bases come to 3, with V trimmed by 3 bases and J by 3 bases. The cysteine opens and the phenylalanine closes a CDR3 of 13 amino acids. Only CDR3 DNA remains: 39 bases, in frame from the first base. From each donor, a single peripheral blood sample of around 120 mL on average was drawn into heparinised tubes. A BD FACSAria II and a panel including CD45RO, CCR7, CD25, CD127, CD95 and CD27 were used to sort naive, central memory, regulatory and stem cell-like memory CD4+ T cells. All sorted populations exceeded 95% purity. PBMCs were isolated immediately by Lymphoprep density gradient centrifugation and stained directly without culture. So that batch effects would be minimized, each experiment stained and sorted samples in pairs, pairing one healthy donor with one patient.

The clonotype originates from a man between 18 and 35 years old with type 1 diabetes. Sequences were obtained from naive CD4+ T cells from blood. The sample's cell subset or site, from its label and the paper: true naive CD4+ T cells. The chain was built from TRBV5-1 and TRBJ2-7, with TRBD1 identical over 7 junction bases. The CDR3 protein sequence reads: CASSSGQSYEQYF. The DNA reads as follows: TGCGCCAGCAGCTCGGGACAGAGCTACGAGCAGTACTTC.